These 16 T cell receptor beta chains share one sample of origin, sequenced in a study of shared clonotypes between healthy human individuals. Measured with immunoSEQ multiplex PCR; TCRdb has only the in-frame clones, and not every one. This repertoire shows around 2,000,000 clones, 85% to 95% found once; its top ten account for 0.1% to 0.15%. The specimen was naive CD4+ T cells sorted from blood. Subset indicated: CD45RA+ positively selected. These receptors were obtained from a man aged 18-30 years in good health.

J is TRBJ2-3 and V is TRBV7-9; either TRBD1 or TRBD2 may supply D (5 bases each). Trimming shortened V by 4 bases and J by 4 bases, and 15 bases separated the two germline ends. CDR3 length equals 15 residues. The germline V gene encodes CDR1 SEHNR and CDR2 FQNEAQ (reference sequence). DNA of the CDR3: TGTGCCAGCAGCTCCGGGACCAACAGCGCAGATACGCAGTATTTT. As protein: CASSSGTNSADTQYF.

V usage is TRBV4-1 and J usage is TRBJ2-7, with a weak D call TRBD2 (5 bases). Germline CDR1 is MGHRA and CDR2 is YSYEKL. CDR3 length: 14 amino acids. Trimming shortened V by 1 base and J by 3 bases, and 10 bases separated the two germline ends. The CDR3 coding sequence is TGCGCCAGCAGCCAAGTCGGCGGGTTCTACGAGCAGTACTTC. Its translation is CASSQVGGFYEQYF.

The V and J genes are TRBV2 and TRBJ2-1; 9 bases are shared with TRBD1. V lost 4 bases to trimming and J lost 7 bases; unmatched junction nucleotides: 11. The CDR3 runs to 16 residues. Germline CDR1 SNHLY, CDR2 FYNNEI. The CDR3 DNA reads as TGTGCCAGCAGTGCCCAGACAGGGGGAATGAGTAATGAGCAGTTCTTC. As protein: CASSAQTGGMSNEQFF. Complete variable domain (other parts from reference TRBV2 and TRBJ2-1): EPEVTQTPSHQVTQMGQEVILRCVPISNHLYFYWYRQILGQKVEFLVSFYNNEISEKSEIFDDQFSVERPDGSNFTLKIRSTKLEDSAMYFCASSAQTGGMSNEQFFGPGTRLTVL.

This chain uses TRBV5-1 with TRBJ1-6; possible D gene TRBD1, 5 bases. V shed 0 bases and J shed 8 bases, with 15 bases lying between them. The germline V gene has CDR1 SGHRS and CDR2 YFSETQ. The CDR3 length is 16 residues. The CDR3 region has the DNA TGCGCCAGCAGCTTGGATACAGGCCGGTCCTATTCACCCCTCCACTTT. It is translated as CASSLDTGRSYSPLHF.

J is TRBJ2-7 and V is TRBV7-6; D remains ambiguous. V was pared by 1 base and J by 6 bases, with 7 bases between. The CDR3 spans 12 residues. Germline assignment: CDR1 SGHVS and CDR2 FNYEAQ. The CDR3 DNA reads TGTGCCAGCAGCTTAGTTCAGTCCGAGCAGTACTTC. This gives the protein CASSLVQSEQYF.

The rearrangement uses TRBV11-3 and TRBJ2-1, with D perhaps TRBD1 (6 bases). Germline CDR1 SGHNT, CDR2 YENEEA. The CDR3 runs 14 residues. Trimming removed 5 bases at V and 7 bases at J, with 15 bases between. The CDR3 DNA reads as TGTGCCAGCAGCCATTGGCAGGGGTGGAATGAGCAGTTCTTC. It encodes CASSHWQGWNEQFF.

Comment on this clone: Additional DNA sequences in this sample encode the identical CDR3. V gene TRBV6-1 combines with J gene TRBJ2-5; TRBD2 matches 12 bases. CDR1 and CDR2 (germline): MNHNS, SASEGT. Trimming took 0 bases from V and 2 from J; bases not matched to a gene: 1. The CDR3 covers 16 residues. CDR3 residues: CASSEALAGGQETQYF. In DNA, the CDR3 is TGTGCCAGCAGTGAAGCACTAGCGGGGGGTCAAGAGACCCAGTACTTC.

The chain combines TRBV5-6 with TRBJ2-3; D call uncertain. CDR1 and CDR2 (germline): SGHDT, YYEEEE. V was trimmed by 0 bases and J by 0 bases, leaving 8 bases between them. The CDR3 extends over 15 amino acids. The CDR3 protein is CASSLGPASTDTQYF. DNA for the CDR3: TGTGCCAGCAGCTTGGGGCCAGCGAGCACAGATACGCAGTATTTT.

The chain has TRBV9 and TRBJ1-2; TRBD1 is a possible D gene (5 bases). Germline V gene sequence: CDR1 SGDLS, CDR2 YYNGEE. CDR3 length: 13 residues. V was shortened by 7 bases and J by 0 bases, with 10 bases between the two germline ends. DNA of the CDR3: TGTGCCAGCGAGGGGTTATCTAACTATGGCTACACCTTC. Protein product: CASEGLSNYGYTF.

The J gene is TRBJ1-1, the V gene TRBV5-6; D is ambiguous. Between the trimmed V and J ends, which lost 5 bases and 0 bases, there was a span of 11 bases. This CDR3 contains 14 residues. Germline values: CDR1 SGHDT, CDR2 YYEEEE. The CDR3 spells CASSWAGMNTEAFF. The CDR3 DNA reads as TGTGCCAGCAGTTGGGCGGGGATGAACACTGAAGCTTTCTTT.

This chain connects TRBV5-8 to TRBJ2-7; D is uncertain. There are 15 residues in the CDR3. Trimming took 0 bases from V and 6 from J, leaving 16 bases between them. The V gene's germline CDR1 is SGHTS and CDR2 YDEGEE. CDR3 nucleotides: TGTGCCAGCAGCTTGGGTCTAAGCCTAGGGCTCGAGCAGTACTTC. It yields the protein CASSLGLSLGLEQYF.

V usage is TRBV7-3 and J usage is TRBJ2-3, with D unclear. The CDR3 runs 16 residues. Between the trimmed V and J ends, which lost 0 bases and 3 bases, there was a span of 13 bases. Looked up from germline, CDR1 is SGHTA and CDR2 is FQGTGA. CDR3 DNA sequence: TGTGCCAGCAGCTTAACGTCTACCTTTGGAACAGATACGCAGTATTTT. This encodes CASSLTSTFGTDTQYF.

The rearrangement links TRBV7-2 to TRBJ2-3; D may be TRBD1 or TRBD2 (5 bases each). Trimming pared 3 bases from V and 3 bases from J, leaving 7 bases between. There are 13 residues in the CDR3. Germline V gene sequence: CDR1 SGHTA, CDR2 FQGNSA. Here the CDR3 DNA reads TGTGCCAGCAGCTTTGAGGGGACAGATACGCAGTATTTT. Translation gives CASSFEGTDTQYF.

Turning to this clone: Other DNA sequences from this sample encode an identical CDR3 as well. The chain employs TRBV5-1 and TRBJ2-5; possibly TRBD1 for D (5 bases). Trimming left V 0 bases short and J 1 base short, with 7 bases between. Looked up from germline, CDR1 is SGHRS and CDR2 is YFSETQ. The length of the CDR3 is 14 residues. The CDR3 DNA sequence: TGCGCCAGCAGCTTGGGTGGGGCCCAAGAGACCCAGTACTTC. This encodes CASSLGGAQETQYF.

The chain employs TRBV30 and TRBJ2-1; D is undetermined. The germline gives CDR1 GTSNPN, CDR2 SVGIG (reference sequence). The V end lost 3 bases, the J end lost 11 bases, and 11 bases lay between the germline ends. The CDR3 loop spans 11 amino acids. The CDR3 DNA is TGTGCCTGGAGATTTGCGGAAAAGCAGTTCTTC. Its translation: CAWRFAEKQFF.

The V and J genes are TRBV5-1 and TRBJ2-2, with TRBD1 identical over 7 bases. J lost 5 bases, V lost 2 bases, and 9 bases had no gene match. The CDR3 consists of 16 residues. Germline CDR1 is SGHRS and CDR2 is YFSETQ. The CDR3 nucleotides read TGCGCCAGCAGCTTTAGCGCAGACAGGGCAACCGGGGAGCTGTTTTTT. The encoded protein is CASSFSADRATGELFF.